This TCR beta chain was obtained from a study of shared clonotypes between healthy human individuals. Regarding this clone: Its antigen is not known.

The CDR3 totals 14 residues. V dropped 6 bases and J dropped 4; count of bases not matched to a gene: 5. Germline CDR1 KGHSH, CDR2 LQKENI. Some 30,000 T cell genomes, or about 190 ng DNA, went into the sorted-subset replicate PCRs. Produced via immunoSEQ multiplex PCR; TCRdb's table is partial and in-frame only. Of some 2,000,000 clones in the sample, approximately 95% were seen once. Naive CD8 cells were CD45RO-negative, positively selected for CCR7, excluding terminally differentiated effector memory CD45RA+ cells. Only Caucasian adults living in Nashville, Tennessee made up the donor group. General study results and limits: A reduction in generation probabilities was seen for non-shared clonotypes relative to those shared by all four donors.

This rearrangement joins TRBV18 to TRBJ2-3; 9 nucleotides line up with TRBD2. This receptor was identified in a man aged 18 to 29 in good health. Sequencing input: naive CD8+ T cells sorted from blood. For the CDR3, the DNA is TGTGCCAGCTCCTTAGCGGGAGCGGCAGATACGCAGTATTTT. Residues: CASSLAGAADTQYF. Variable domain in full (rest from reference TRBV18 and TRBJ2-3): NAGVMQNPRHLVRRRGQEARLRCSPMKGHSHVYWYRQLPEEGLKFMVYLQKENIIDESGMPKERFSAEFPKEGPSILRIQQVVRGDSAAYFCASSLAGAADTQYFGPGTRLTVL.